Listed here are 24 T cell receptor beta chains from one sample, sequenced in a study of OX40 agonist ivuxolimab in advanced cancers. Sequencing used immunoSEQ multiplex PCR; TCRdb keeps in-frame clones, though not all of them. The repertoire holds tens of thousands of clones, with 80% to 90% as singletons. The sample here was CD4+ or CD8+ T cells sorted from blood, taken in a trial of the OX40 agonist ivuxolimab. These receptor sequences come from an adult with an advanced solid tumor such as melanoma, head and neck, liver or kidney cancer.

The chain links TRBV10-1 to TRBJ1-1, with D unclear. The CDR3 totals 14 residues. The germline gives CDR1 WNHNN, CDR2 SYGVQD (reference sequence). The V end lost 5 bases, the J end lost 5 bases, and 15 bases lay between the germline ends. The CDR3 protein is CASSMLSSGTEAFF. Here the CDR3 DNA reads TGCGCCAGCAGTATGCTCAGCTCGGGAACTGAAGCTTTCTTT.

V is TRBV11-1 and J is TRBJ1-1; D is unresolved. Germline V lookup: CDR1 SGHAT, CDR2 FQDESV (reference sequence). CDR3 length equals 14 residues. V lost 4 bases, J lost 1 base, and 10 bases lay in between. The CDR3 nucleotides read TGTGCCAGCAGCTGGGATACGGCGAACACTGAAGCTTTCTTT. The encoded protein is CASSWDTANTEAFF.

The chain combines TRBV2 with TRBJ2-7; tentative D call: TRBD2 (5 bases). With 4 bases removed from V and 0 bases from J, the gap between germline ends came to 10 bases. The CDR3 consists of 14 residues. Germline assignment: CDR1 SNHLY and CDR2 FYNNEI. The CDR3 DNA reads TGTGCCAGCAGTGCGCAGCGGAACTCCTACGAGCAGTACTTC. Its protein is CASSAQRNSYEQYF.

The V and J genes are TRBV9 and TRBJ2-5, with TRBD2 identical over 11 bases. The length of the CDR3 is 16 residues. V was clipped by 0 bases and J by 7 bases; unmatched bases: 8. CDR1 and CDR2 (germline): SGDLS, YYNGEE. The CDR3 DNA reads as TGTGCCAGCAGCGTAGGCGGTACTAGCGGGAGTGGGACCCAGTACTTC. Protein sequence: CASSVGGTSGSGTQYF.

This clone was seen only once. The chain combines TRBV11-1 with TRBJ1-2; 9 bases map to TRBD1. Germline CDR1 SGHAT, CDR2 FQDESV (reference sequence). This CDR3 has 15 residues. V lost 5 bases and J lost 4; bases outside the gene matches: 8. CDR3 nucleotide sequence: TGTGCCAGCAGCCCCTTACAGGGGGCTGCCTATGGCTACACCTTC. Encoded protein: CASSPLQGAAYGYTF.

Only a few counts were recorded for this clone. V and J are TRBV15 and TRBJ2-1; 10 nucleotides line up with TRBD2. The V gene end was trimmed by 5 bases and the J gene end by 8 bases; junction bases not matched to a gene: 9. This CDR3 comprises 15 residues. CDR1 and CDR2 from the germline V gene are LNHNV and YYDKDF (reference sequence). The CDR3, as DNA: TGTGCCACCAGCGATCGGACTAGCGGCAGCTATGAGCAGTTCTTC. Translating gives CATSDRTSGSYEQFF.

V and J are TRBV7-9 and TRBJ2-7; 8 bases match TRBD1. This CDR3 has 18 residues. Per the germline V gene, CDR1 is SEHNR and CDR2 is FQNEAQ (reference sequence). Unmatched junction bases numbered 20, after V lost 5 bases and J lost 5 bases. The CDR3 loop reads CASSPGQGIGGTINEQYF. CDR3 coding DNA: TGTGCCAGCAGCCCCGGACAGGGAATAGGTGGTACGATAAACGAGCAGTACTTC.

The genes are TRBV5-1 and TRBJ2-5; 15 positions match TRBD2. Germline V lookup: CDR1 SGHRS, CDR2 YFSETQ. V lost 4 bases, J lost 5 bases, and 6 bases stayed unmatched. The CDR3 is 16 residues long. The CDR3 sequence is CASSPPGLAGGETQYF. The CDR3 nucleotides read TGCGCCAGCAGCCCTCCGGGACTAGCGGGAGGTGAGACCCAGTACTTC.

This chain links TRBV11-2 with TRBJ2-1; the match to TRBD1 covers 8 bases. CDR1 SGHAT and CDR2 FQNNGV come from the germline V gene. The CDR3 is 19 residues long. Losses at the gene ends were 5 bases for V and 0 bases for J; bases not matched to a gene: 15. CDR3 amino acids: CASSPRGTGGPSSYNEQFF. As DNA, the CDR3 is TGTGCCAGCAGCCCCCGGGGTACAGGGGGACCGAGCTCCTACAATGAGCAGTTCTTC. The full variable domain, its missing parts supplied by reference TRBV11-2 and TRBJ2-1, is EAGVAQSPRYKIIEKRQSVAFWCNPISGHATLYWYQQILGQGPKLLIQFQNNGVVDDSQLPKDRFSAERLKGVDSTLKIQPAKLEDSAVYLCASSPRGTGGPSSYNEQFFGPGTRLTVL.

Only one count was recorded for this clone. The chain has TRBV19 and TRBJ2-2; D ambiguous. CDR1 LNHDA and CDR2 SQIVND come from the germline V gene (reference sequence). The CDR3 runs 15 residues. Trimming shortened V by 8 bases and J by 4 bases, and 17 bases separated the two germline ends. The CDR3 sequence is CASSRPWGSTGELFF. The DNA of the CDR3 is TGTGCCAGTTCCCGGCCATGGGGTAGCACCGGGGAGCTGTTTTTT.

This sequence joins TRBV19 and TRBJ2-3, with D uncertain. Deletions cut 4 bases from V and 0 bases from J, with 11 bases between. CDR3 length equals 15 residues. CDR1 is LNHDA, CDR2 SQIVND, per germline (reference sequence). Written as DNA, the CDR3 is TGTGCCAGTAGTAAAGGGCGGCCTAGCACAGATACGCAGTATTTT. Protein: CASSKGRPSTDTQYF.

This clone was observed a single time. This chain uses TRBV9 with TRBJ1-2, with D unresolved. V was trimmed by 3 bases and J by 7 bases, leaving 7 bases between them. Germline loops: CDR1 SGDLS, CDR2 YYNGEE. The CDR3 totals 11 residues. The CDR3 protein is CASSAQSGYTF. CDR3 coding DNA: TGTGCCAGCAGCGCCCAGTCTGGCTACACCTTC.

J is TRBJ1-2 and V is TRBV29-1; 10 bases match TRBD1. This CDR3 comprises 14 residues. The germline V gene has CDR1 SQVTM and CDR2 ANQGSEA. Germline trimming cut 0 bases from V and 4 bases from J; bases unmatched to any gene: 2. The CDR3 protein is CSVEDGQGGYGYTF. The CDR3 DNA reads TGCAGCGTTGAAGACGGACAGGGGGGCTATGGCTACACCTTC.

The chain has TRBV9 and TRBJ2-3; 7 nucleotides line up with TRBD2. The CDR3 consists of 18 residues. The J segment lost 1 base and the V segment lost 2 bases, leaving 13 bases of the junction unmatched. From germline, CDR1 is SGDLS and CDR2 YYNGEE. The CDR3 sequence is CASSVELSSGAGTDTQYF. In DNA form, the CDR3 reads TGTGCCAGCAGCGTCGAGTTGTCTAGCGGTGCGGGCACAGATACGCAGTATTTT.

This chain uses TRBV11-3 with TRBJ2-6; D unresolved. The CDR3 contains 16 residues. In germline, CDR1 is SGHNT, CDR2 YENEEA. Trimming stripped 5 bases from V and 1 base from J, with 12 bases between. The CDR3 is CASSPRGISGANVLTF. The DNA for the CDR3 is TGTGCCAGCAGCCCCCGCGGCATATCTGGGGCCAACGTCCTGACTTTC.

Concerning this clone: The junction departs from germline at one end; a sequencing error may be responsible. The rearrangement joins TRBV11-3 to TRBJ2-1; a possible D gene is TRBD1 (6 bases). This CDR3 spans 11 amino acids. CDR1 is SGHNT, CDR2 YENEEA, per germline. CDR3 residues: CASSRDNEQFF. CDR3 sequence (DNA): TGTGCCAGCAGCCGGGACAACGAGCAGTTCTTC.

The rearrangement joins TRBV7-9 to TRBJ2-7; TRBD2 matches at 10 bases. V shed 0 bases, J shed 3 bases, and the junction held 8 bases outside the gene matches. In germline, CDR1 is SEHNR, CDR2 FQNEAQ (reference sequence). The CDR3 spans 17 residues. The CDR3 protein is CASSLAKELAGFYEQYF. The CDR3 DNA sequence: TGTGCCAGCAGCTTAGCGAAGGAACTAGCGGGATTCTACGAGCAGTACTTC. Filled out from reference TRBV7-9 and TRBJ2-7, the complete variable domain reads DTGVSQNPRHKITKRGQNVTFRCDPISEHNRLYWYRQTLGQGPEFLTYFQNEAQLEKSRLLSDRFSAERPKGSFSTLEIQRTEQGDSAMYLCASSLAKELAGFYEQYFGPGTRLTVT.

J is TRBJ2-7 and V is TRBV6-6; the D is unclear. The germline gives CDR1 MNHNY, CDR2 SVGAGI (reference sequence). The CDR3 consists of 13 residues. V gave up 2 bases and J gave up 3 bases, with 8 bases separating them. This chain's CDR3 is CASSYVAIYEQYF. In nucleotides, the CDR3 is TGTGCCAGCAGTTACGTGGCTATCTACGAGCAGTACTTC.

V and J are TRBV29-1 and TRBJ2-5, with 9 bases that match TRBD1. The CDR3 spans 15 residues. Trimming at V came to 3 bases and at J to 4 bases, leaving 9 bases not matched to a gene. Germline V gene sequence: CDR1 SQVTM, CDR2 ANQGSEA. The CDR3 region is CSVEINRGLRETQYF. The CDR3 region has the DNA TGCAGCGTTGAGATAAACAGGGGGCTGAGAGAGACCCAGTACTTC.

Here the CDR3 reads CASSPSGQGSLNTIYF. The CDR3 nucleotides are TGTGCCAGCTCACCCTCGGGACAGGGATCCTTAAACACCATATATTTT. The chain carries TRBV18 and TRBJ1-3; 9 bases are shared with TRBD1. The V gene's germline CDR1 is KGHSH and CDR2 LQKENI. The CDR3 has 16 residues. Losses at the gene ends were 3 bases for V and 6 bases for J; bases not matched to a gene: 9. Looking up the rest from reference TRBV18 and TRBJ1-3 gives the full variable domain: NAGVMQNPRHLVRRRGQEARLRCSPMKGHSHVYWYRQLPEEGLKFMVYLQKENIIDESGMPKERFSAEFPKEGPSILRIQQVVRGDSAAYFCASSPSGQGSLNTIYFGEGSWLTVV.

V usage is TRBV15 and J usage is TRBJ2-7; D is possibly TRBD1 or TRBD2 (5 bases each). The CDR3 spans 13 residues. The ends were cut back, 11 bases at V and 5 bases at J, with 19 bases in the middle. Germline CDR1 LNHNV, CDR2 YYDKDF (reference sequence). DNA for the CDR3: TGTGCCTCCGGGGCCGGGTTGGCGGACGAGCAGTACTTC. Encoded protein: CASGAGLADEQYF.

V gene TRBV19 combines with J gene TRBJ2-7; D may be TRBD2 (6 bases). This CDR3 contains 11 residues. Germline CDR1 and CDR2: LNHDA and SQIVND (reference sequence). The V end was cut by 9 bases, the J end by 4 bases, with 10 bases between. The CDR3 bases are TGTGCCAGCGGGAGTGGATACGAGCAGTACTTC. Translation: CASGSGYEQYF.

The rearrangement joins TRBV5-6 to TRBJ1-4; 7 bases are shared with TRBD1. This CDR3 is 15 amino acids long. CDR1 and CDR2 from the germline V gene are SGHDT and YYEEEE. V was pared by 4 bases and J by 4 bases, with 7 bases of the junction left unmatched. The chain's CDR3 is CASSRRQGYNEKLFF. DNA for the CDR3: TGTGCCAGCAGCCGAAGACAGGGCTATAATGAAAAACTGTTTTTT.

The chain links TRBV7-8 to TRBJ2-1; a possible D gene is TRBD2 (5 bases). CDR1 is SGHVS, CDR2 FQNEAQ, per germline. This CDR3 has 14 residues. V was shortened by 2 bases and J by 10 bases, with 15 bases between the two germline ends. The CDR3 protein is CASSLTRLGAEQFF. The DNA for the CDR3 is TGTGCCAGCAGCTTAACTAGACTCGGAGCAGAGCAGTTCTTC.